Following are 30 T cell receptor beta chains from one sample sequenced in a study of OX40 agonist ivuxolimab in advanced cancers. The method behind the library was the immunoSEQ multiplex PCR assay. TCRdb holds this immuneACCESS table with in-frame rearrangements only. Some clones are missing; in checked studies, unresolved V genes explain under half, and the rest has no known cause. The sample contains 50,000 to 65,000 clones, roughly 86% of them found a single time. Clones ranked in the top ten supply under 3.5% of the sample. The sample consisted of CD4+ or CD8+ T cells sorted from blood, taken in a trial of the OX40 agonist ivuxolimab. These receptors all stem from an adult with an advanced solid tumor such as melanoma, head and neck, liver or kidney cancer.

The rearrangement joins TRBV5-6 to TRBJ2-1; 7 bases agree with TRBD2. The CDR3 loop spans 15 amino acids. Germline CDR1 SGHDT, CDR2 YYEEEE. After removal of 4 bases from V and 9 bases from J, the junction contained 13 bases not matched to a gene. CDR3 in amino acids: CASSPIGGRVGEQFF. The CDR3 nucleotides are TGTGCCAGCAGCCCCATCGGGGGGAGAGTGGGTGAGCAGTTCTTC. The entire variable domain, with the rest obtained from reference TRBV5-6 and TRBJ2-1, is as follows: DAGVTQSPTHLIKTRGQQVTLRCSPKSGHDTVSWYQQALGQGPQFIFQYYEEEERQRGNFPDRFSGHQFPNYSSELNVNALLLGDSALYLCASSPIGGRVGEQFFGPGTRLTVL.

The V and J genes are TRBV18 and TRBJ2-5; 10 bases line up with TRBD1. In germline, CDR1 is KGHSH, CDR2 LQKENI. The CDR3 extends over 14 amino acids. J gave up 3 bases and V 3 bases, and 1 base lay outside the gene matches. The CDR3 loop is CASSPGTGEETQYF. DNA for the CDR3: TGTGCCAGCTCACCGGGGACAGGGGAAGAGACCCAGTACTTC.

This clone occurred once. This sequence joins TRBV4-3 and TRBJ2-1; weak D call: TRBD1 (5 bases). In germline, CDR1 is LGHNA, CDR2 YSLEER. V was cut by 8 bases and J by 0 bases, with 14 bases left in between. The CDR3 spans 15 residues. This CDR3 reads CASGQDRSSYNEQFF. The CDR3 region has the DNA TGCGCCAGCGGGCAAGACAGAAGCTCCTACAATGAGCAGTTCTTC.

The genes are TRBV5-1 and TRBJ2-1; possibly TRBD2 for D (6 bases). Trimming pared 2 bases from V and 7 bases from J, leaving 13 bases between. The germline V gene encodes CDR1 SGHRS and CDR2 YFSETQ. The CDR3 runs to 14 residues. The CDR3: CASSFGASVNEQFF. The CDR3 DNA reads TGCGCCAGCAGCTTTGGAGCTAGCGTAAATGAGCAGTTCTTC. Supplemented by reference TRBV5-1 and TRBJ2-1, the full variable domain reads KAGVTQTPRYLIKTRGQQVTLSCSPISGHRSVSWYQQTPGQGLQFLFEYFSETQRNKGNFPGRFSGRQFSNSRSEMNVSTLELGDSALYLCASSFGASVNEQFFGPGTRLTVL.

CDR3 region: CASSNTGTGGWETQYF. The CDR3 DNA sequence: TGTGCCAGCAGCAACACCGGGACAGGGGGCTGGGAGACCCAGTACTTC. This sequence joins TRBV7-2 and TRBJ2-5; 12 bases fit TRBD1. Germline V gene data show CDR1 as SGHTA and CDR2 as FQGNSA. After removal of 5 bases from V and 5 bases from J, the junction contained 9 bases not matched to a gene. This CDR3 contains 16 residues.

This clone was seen only once. DNA for the CDR3: TGCGCCAGCAGCTTGGAGTGGAATTCACCCCTCCACTTT. It encodes CASSLEWNSPLHF. The chain employs TRBV5-1 and TRBJ1-6; D uncertain. Germline V lookup: CDR1 SGHRS, CDR2 YFSETQ. The length of the CDR3 is 13 residues. Trimming removed 0 bases from V and 7 bases from J, with 5 bases in between.

This CDR3 reads CASSLDGRGTQYF. For the CDR3, the DNA is TGCGCCAGCAGCCTGGACGGCCGTGGGACCCAGTACTTC. This chain uses TRBV5-1 with TRBJ2-5; D unclear. In germline, CDR1 is SGHRS, CDR2 YFSETQ. This CDR3 spans 13 amino acids. V was shortened by 4 bases and J by 7 bases, with 14 bases between the two germline ends.

The chain couples TRBV25-1 to TRBJ1-2; D unclear. V dropped 9 bases and J dropped 2 bases, with 7 bases sitting between them. The CDR3 is 11 amino acids. Germline V gene data show CDR1 as MGHDK and CDR2 as SYGVNS. The CDR3 sequence is CARGRNYGYTF. The CDR3, as DNA: TGTGCCAGAGGACGGAACTATGGCTACACCTTC.

The chain combines TRBV28 with TRBJ1-3, with D uncertain. The germline V gene encodes CDR1 MDHEN and CDR2 SYDVKM. With 3 bases removed from V and 3 bases from J, the gap between germline ends came to 3 bases. There are 12 residues in the CDR3. DNA of the CDR3: TGTGCCAGCAGTTTGGATGGAAACACCATATATTTT. It yields the protein CASSLDGNTIYF.

Of note for this clone: Other DNA sequences in this sample translate to the same CDR3. The chain recombines TRBV4-1 with TRBJ2-1; TRBD2 aligns across 10 bases. The CDR3 loop spans 14 amino acids. Germline V gives CDR1 MGHRA, CDR2 YSYEKL. After removal of 3 bases from V and 6 bases from J, the junction contained 2 bases not matched to a gene. The CDR3 is CASSQGLASNEQFF. The CDR3 nucleotides read TGCGCCAGCAGCCAGGGACTAGCGTCCAATGAGCAGTTCTTC.

The V and J genes are TRBV18 and TRBJ2-7; D not resolved. Trimming pared 0 bases from V and 6 bases from J, leaving 9 bases between. This CDR3 has 13 amino acids. Germline V gene sequence: CDR1 KGHSH, CDR2 LQKENI. In nucleotides, the CDR3 is TGTGCCAGCTCACCACCCAGTGCCCGCGAGCAGTACTTC. Encoded protein: CASSPPSAREQYF.

The CDR3 sequence: CASSPGQEDTGELFF. The CDR3, as DNA: TGCGCCAGCAGCCCGGGACAGGAGGACACCGGGGAGCTGTTTTTT. This chain links TRBV5-1 with TRBJ2-2; 8 nucleotides line up with TRBD1. Per germline, CDR1 SGHRS and CDR2 YFSETQ. With 4 bases clipped from V and 3 bases from J, the junction kept 5 bases outside the gene matches. This CDR3 contains 15 residues.

V usage is TRBV2 and J usage is TRBJ2-3; weak D call: TRBD1 (5 bases). V was cut by 3 bases and J by 0 bases, with 7 bases left in between. From germline, CDR1 is SNHLY and CDR2 FYNNEI. The CDR3 length is 14 residues. As DNA, the CDR3 is TGTGCCAGCAGTGACAGGACAAGCACAGATACGCAGTATTTT. This codes for CASSDRTSTDTQYF.

The chain carries TRBV28 and TRBJ1-5, with D maybe TRBD1 (5 bases). Germline V gene sequence: CDR1 MDHEN, CDR2 SYDVKM. The CDR3 is 15 residues long. V lost 5 bases and J lost 3, with 14 bases in between. CDR3 loop: CASSPPTDTNQPQHF. The CDR3 DNA reads as TGTGCCAGCAGTCCCCCGACGGACACCAATCAGCCCCAGCATTTT.

This rearrangement joins TRBV10-2 to TRBJ1-1; TRBD1 is a possible D gene (5 bases). The length of the CDR3 is 13 residues. The V end lost 8 bases, the J end lost 2 bases, and 12 bases lay between the germline ends. CDR1 and CDR2 from the germline V gene are WSHSY and SAAADI. In nucleotides, the CDR3 is TGCGCCAGCCGGACACTCCCAAACACTGAAGCTTTCTTT. Its translation is CASRTLPNTEAFF.

This clone was recorded once. This chain links TRBV6-5 with TRBJ2-7, with D possibly called TRBD1 or TRBD2 (5 bases each). The CDR3 totals 16 residues. V gave up 0 bases and J gave up 3 bases, with 15 bases separating them. Germline CDR1 reads MNHEY; CDR2 reads SVGAGI. The CDR3 DNA follows: TGTGCCAGCAGTTACTCGAGTTCAGGGAGAGGCTACGAGCAGTACTTC. Protein sequence: CASSYSSSGRGYEQYF.

The CDR3 region is CASSESGIAGEAEQYF. Written as DNA, the CDR3 is TGCGCCAGCAGTGAGTCGGGGATAGCGGGAGAAGCCGAGCAGTACTTC. The chain carries TRBV10-1 and TRBJ2-7; 9 nucleotides line up with TRBD2. Trimming took 0 bases from V and 6 from J; bases not matched to a gene: 9. The CDR3 totals 16 residues. Germline V gene data show CDR1 as WNHNN and CDR2 as SYGVQD (reference sequence).

The chain is built from TRBV10-3 and TRBJ2-6, with 8 bases that match TRBD1. The germline V gene encodes CDR1 ENHRY and CDR2 SYGVKD. The junction had 9 bases not matched to a gene; V was cut back by 2 bases and J by 0 bases. CDR3 length: 19 residues. Written as DNA, the CDR3 is TGTGCCATCAGTGAGACCCTCCGGGACAGGCACTCTGGGGCCAACGTCCTGACTTTC. It encodes CAISETLRDRHSGANVLTF.

This clone has a handful of counts. The rearrangement joins TRBV30 to TRBJ2-5; D might be TRBD1 or TRBD2, each matching 7 bases. The germline gives CDR1 GTSNPN, CDR2 SVGIG (reference sequence). The V gene lost 2 bases and the J gene lost 5 bases, with 18 bases spanning the gap. This CDR3 has 15 amino acids. The CDR3 is CAWSLGGGQRETQYF. CDR3 sequence (DNA): TGTGCCTGGAGTTTGGGAGGGGGCCAGAGGGAGACCCAGTACTTC.

V usage is TRBV5-4 and J usage is TRBJ1-2; maybe TRBD1 (5 bases). The CDR3 consists of 14 residues. CDR1 and CDR2 from the germline V gene are SGHNT and YYREEE (reference sequence). V lost 5 bases and J 2 bases, leaving 13 bases between the germline ends. The CDR3 DNA follows: TGTGCCAGCAGACCCGGGGGAGGGAACTATGGCTACACCTTC. This encodes CASRPGGGNYGYTF.

The gene calls are TRBV7-2 and TRBJ1-2; 9 bases are a match to TRBD1. The CDR3 is 14 residues long. Germline CDR1 and CDR2: SGHTA and FQGNSA. J lost 3 bases, V lost 8 bases, and 7 bases had no gene match. The CDR3 is CASGRDRDDYGYTF. CDR3 sequence (DNA): TGTGCCAGCGGCCGGGACAGGGATGACTATGGCTACACCTTC.

This chain's CDR3 is CASSFVRSTEAFF. The CDR3, as DNA: TGCGCCAGCAGCTTTGTAAGGAGTACTGAAGCTTTCTTT. The chain carries TRBV5-1 and TRBJ1-1; D gene unclear. V was shortened by 2 bases and J by 5 bases, with 10 bases between the two germline ends. CDR3 length equals 13 residues. CDR1 and CDR2 from the germline V gene are SGHRS and YFSETQ. The whole variable domain, remainder taken from reference TRBV5-1 and TRBJ1-1, is KAGVTQTPRYLIKTRGQQVTLSCSPISGHRSVSWYQQTPGQGLQFLFEYFSETQRNKGNFPGRFSGRQFSNSRSEMNVSTLELGDSALYLCASSFVRSTEAFFGQGTRLTVV.

V and J are TRBV6-6 and TRBJ1-4; TRBD1 is a possible D gene (6 bases). V was shortened by 4 bases and J by 6 bases, with 15 bases between the two germline ends. The CDR3 contains 15 residues. CDR1 and CDR2 from the germline V gene are MNHNY and SVGAGI (reference sequence). The CDR3 sequence: CASSSRGHRDEKLFF. In DNA, the CDR3 is TGTGCCAGCAGTTCTCGGGGGCATCGGGATGAAAAACTGTTTTTT.

The V and J genes are TRBV6-5 and TRBJ2-5, with D maybe TRBD1 (6 bases). V was trimmed by 6 bases and J by 7 bases, leaving 18 bases between them. This CDR3 region has 14 residues. The germline gives CDR1 MNHEY, CDR2 SVGAGI. The CDR3 DNA follows: TGTGCCAGCAGACCCAGACAGGACTCGGGGACCCAGTACTTC. Its translation: CASRPRQDSGTQYF.

The chain joins TRBV10-3 to TRBJ2-1; 7 nucleotides align to TRBD2. Germline values: CDR1 ENHRY, CDR2 SYGVKD. CDR3 length: 16 amino acids. V lost 3 bases, J lost 5 bases, and 10 bases stayed unmatched. The CDR3 coding sequence is TGTGCCATCAGTGACCGGGCGGGAGTGGTGAACAATGAGCAGTTCTTC. This encodes CAISDRAGVVNNEQFF.

The DNA of the CDR3 is TGTGCCAGCAGCCCCTCCGGGCCCAAAGATTGGGACCAGTACTTC. It encodes CASSPSGPKDWDQYF. J is TRBJ2-5 and V is TRBV7-2; D gene uncertain. Germline CDR1 SGHTA, CDR2 FQGNSA. V shed 5 bases and J shed 10 bases, with 23 bases lying between them. The CDR3 runs 15 residues.

V usage is TRBV6-5 and J usage is TRBJ1-4; tentative D call: TRBD1 (6 bases). The V gene's germline CDR1 is MNHEY and CDR2 SVGAGI. The V gene lost 0 bases and the J gene lost 4 bases, with 9 bases spanning the gap. The CDR3 runs 15 residues. CDR3 residues: CASSYSGGDNEKLFF. The CDR3 nucleotides are TGTGCCAGCAGTTACTCAGGGGGGGATAATGAAAAACTGTTTTTT.

The chain couples TRBV7-9 to TRBJ2-3; D not resolved. The CDR3 runs 14 residues. Germline CDR1 SEHNR, CDR2 FQNEAQ (reference sequence). V shed 4 bases and J shed 3 bases, with 11 bases lying between them. CDR3 sequence reads: CASSSSPPTDTQYF. Written as DNA, the CDR3 is TGTGCCAGCAGCTCCAGCCCACCAACAGATACGCAGTATTTT.

For the CDR3, the DNA is TGCGCCAGCTCGGGGCAGTACAATGAGCAGTTCTTC. The encoded protein is CASSGQYNEQFF. This chain uses TRBV10-2 with TRBJ2-1, with D perhaps matching TRBD1 or TRBD2 (5 bases each). V lost 8 bases to trimming and J lost 4 bases, with 9 bases between them. Germline CDR1 reads WSHSY; CDR2 reads SAAADI. The CDR3 has 12 amino acids.

The rearrangement links TRBV5-4 to TRBJ2-5; 8 bases fit TRBD1. With the DNA end fitting TRBJ2-7 better, the J assignment may be wrong. The CDR3 is 14 residues long. Germline assignment: CDR1 SGHNT and CDR2 YYREEE (reference sequence). In DNA form, the CDR3 reads TGTGCCAGCAGCCCCGGACAGGGTGCCTACGAGCAGTACTTC. Its translation is CASSPGQGAYEQYF.